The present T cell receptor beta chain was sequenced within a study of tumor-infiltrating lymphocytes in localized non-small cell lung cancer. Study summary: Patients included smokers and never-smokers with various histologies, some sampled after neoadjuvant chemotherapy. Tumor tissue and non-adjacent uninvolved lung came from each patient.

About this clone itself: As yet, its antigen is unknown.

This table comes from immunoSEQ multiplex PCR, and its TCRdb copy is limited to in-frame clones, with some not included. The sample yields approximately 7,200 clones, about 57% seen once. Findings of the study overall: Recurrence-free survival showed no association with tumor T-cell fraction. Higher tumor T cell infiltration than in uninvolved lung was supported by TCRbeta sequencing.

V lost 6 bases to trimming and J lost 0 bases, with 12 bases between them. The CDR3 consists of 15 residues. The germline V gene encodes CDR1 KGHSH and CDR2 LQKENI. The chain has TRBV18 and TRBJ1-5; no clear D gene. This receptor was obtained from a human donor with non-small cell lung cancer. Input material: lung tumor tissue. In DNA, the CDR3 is TGTGCCAGCTCCTCCTCATCTGATAGCAATCAGCCCCAGCATTTT. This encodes CASSSSSDSNQPQHF.